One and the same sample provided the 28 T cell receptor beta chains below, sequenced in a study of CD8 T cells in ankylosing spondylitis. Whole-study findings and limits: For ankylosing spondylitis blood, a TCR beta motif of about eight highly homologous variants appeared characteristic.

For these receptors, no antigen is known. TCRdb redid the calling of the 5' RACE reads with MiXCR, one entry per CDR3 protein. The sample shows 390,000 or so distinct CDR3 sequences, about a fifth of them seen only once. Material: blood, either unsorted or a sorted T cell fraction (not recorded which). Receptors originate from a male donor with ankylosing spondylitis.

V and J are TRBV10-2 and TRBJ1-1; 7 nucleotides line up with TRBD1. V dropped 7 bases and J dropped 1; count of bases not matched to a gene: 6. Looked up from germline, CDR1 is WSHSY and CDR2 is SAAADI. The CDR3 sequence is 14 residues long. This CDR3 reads CASKMDRWNTEAFF. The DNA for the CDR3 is TGCGCCAGCAAAATGGACAGGTGGAACACTGAAGCTTTCTTT.

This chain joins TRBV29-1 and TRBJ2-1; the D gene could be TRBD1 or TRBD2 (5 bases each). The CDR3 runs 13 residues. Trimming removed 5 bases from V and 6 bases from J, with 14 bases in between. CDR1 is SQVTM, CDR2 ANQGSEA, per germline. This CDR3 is CSVKQTGGNEQFF. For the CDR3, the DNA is TGCAGCGTTAAACAAACTGGGGGCAATGAGCAGTTCTTC.

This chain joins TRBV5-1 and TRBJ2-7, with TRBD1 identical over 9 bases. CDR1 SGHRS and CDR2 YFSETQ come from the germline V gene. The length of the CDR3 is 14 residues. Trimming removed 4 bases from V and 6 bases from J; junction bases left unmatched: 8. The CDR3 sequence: CASSGGTGFPEQYF. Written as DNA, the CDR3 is TGCGCCAGCAGCGGCGGGACAGGGTTCCCCGAGCAGTACTTC.

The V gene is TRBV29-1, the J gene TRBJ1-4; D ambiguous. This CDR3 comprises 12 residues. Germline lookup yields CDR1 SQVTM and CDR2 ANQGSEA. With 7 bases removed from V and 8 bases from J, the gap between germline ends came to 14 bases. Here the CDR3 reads CSARTDGEKLFF. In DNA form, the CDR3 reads TGCAGCGCAAGGACGGACGGGGAAAAACTGTTTTTT.

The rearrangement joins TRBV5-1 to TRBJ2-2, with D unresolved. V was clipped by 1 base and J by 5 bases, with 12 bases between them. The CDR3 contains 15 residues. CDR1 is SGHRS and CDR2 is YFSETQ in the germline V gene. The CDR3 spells CASSLTLPRTGELFF. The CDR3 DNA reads TGCGCCAGCAGCTTGACTCTCCCCCGGACCGGGGAGCTGTTTTTT. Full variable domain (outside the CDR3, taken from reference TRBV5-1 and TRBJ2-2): KAGVTQTPRYLIKTRGQQVTLSCSPISGHRSVSWYQQTPGQGLQFLFEYFSETQRNKGNFPGRFSGRQFSNSRSEMNVSTLELGDSALYLCASSLTLPRTGELFFGEGSRLTVL.

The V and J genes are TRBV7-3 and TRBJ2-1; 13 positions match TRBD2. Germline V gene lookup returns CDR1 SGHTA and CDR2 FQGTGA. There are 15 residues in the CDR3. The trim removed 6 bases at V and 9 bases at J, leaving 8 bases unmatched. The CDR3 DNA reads TGTGCCAGCAGGAGGACTAGCGGGAGCCGGAGTGAGCAGTTCTTC. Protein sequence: CASRRTSGSRSEQFF.

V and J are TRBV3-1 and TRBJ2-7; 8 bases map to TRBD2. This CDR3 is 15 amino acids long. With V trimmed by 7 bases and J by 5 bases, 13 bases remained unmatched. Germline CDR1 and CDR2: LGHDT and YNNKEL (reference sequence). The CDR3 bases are TGTGCCAGCACCCTCACCGGGAGGGCCATGGACGAGCAGTACTTC. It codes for CASTLTGRAMDEQYF.

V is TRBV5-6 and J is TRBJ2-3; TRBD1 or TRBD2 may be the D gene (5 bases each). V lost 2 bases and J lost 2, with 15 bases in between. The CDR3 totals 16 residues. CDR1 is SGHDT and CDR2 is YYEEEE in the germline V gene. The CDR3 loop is CASSFILGPITDTQYF. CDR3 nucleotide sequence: TGTGCCAGCAGCTTTATTTTGGGACCGATCACAGATACGCAGTATTTT.

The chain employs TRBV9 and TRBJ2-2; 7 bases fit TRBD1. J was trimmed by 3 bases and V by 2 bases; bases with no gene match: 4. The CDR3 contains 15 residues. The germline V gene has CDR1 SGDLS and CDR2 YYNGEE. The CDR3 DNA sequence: TGTGCCAGCAGCGTTGGGCAGGGGGACACCGGGGAGCTGTTTTTT. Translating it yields CASSVGQGDTGELFF.

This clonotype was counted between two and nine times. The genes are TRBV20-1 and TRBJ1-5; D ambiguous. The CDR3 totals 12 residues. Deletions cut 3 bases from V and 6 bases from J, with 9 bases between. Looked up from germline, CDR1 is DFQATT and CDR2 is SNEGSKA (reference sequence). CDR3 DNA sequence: TGCAGTGCTAGTTGGGGAAGTCAGCCCCAGCATTTT. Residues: CSASWGSQPQHF.

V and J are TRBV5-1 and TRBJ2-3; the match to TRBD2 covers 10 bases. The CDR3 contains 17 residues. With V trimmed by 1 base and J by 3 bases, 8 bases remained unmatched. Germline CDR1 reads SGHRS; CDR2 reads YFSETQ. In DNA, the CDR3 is TGCGCCAGCAGCTTGTTGGCTAGCGGGAGCGGAACAGATACGCAGTATTTT. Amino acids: CASSLLASGSGTDTQYF.

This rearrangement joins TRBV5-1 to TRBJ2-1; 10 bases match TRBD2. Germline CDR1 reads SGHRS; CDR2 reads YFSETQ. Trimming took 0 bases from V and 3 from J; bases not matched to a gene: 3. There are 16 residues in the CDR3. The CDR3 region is CASSLVASGSYNEQFF. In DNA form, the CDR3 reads TGCGCCAGCAGCTTGGTGGCTAGCGGGAGCTACAATGAGCAGTTCTTC.

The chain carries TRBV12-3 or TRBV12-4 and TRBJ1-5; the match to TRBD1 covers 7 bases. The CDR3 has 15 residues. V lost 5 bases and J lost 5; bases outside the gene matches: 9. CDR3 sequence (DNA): TGTGCCAGCAGTCCGCGGACAGGCTACGATCAGCCCCAGCATTTT. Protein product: CASSPRTGYDQPQHF.

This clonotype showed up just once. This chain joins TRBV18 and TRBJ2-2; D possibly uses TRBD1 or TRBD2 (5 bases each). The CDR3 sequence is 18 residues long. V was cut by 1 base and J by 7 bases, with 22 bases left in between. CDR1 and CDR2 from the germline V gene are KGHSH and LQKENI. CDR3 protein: CASSPRNTLGPTGGELFF. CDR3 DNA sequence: TGTGCCAGCTCACCACGAAACACCCTGGGACCGACCGGCGGGGAGCTGTTTTTT. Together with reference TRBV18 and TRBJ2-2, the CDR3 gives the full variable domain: NAGVMQNPRHLVRRRGQEARLRCSPMKGHSHVYWYRQLPEEGLKFMVYLQKENIIDESGMPKERFSAEFPKEGPSILRIQQVVRGDSAAYFCASSPRNTLGPTGGELFFGEGSRLTVL.

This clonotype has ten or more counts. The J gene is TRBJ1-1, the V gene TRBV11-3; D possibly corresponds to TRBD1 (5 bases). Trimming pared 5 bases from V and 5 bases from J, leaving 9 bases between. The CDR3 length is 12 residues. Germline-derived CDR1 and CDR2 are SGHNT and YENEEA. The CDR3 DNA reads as TGTGCCAGCAGCGAGTGGGGGACTGAAGCTTTCTTT. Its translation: CASSEWGTEAFF.

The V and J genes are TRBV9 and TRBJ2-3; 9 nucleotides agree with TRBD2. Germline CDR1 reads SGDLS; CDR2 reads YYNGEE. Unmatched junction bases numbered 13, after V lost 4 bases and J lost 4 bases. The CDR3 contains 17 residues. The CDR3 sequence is CASSLLGIAGAADTQYF. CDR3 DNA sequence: TGTGCCAGCAGCCTTCTGGGAATAGCGGGAGCCGCAGATACGCAGTATTTT.

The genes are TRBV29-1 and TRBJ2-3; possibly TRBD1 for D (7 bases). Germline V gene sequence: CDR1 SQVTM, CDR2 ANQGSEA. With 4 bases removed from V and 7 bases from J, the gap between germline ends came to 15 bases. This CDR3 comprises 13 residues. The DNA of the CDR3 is TGCAGCGTTGGACAGGGAGGACTGCATACGCAGTATTTT. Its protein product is CSVGQGGLHTQYF.

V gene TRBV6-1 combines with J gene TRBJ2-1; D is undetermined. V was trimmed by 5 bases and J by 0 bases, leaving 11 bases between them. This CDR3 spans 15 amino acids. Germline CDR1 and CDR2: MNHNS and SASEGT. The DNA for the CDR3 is TGTGCCAGCAGTACGATCTCTAGCTCCTACAATGAGCAGTTCTTC. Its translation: CASSTISSSYNEQFF.

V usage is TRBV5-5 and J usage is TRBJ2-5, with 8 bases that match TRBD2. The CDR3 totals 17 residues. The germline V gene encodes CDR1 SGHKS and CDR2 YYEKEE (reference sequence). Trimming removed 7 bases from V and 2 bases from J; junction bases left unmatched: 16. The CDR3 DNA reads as TGTGCCAGCGGAAGATGGGGGGCGGTAGCGGGACAAGAGACCCAGTACTTC. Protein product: CASGRWGAVAGQETQYF.

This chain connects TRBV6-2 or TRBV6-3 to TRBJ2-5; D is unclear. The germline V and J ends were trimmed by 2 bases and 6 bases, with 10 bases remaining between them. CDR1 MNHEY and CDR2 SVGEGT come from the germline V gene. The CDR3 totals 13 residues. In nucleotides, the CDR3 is TGTGCCAGCAGTTACCAGGAACCAAAGACCCAGTACTTC. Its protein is CASSYQEPKTQYF.

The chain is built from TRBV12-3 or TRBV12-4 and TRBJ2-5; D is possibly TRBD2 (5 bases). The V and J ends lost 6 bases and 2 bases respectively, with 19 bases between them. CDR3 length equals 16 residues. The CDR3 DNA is TGTGCCAGCAGCGTCCTGCGGGTGGCAGTACAAGAGACCCAGTACTTC. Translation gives CASSVLRVAVQETQYF.

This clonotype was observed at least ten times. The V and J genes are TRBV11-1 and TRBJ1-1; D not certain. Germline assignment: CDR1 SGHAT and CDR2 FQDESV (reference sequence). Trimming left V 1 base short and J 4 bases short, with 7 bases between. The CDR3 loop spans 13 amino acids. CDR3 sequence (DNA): TGTGCCAGCAGCTTAGAATATGGCACTGAAGCTTTCTTT. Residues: CASSLEYGTEAFF.

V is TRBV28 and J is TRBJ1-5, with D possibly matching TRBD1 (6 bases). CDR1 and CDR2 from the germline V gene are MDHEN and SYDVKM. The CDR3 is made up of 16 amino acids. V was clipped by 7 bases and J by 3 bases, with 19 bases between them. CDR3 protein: CASNPGGRGANQPQHF. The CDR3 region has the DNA TGTGCCAGCAACCCTGGGGGGCGGGGGGCCAATCAGCCCCAGCATTTT.

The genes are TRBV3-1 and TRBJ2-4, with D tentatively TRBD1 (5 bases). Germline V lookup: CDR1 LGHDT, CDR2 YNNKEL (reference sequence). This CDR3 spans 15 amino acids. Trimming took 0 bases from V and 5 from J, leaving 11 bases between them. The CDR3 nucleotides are TGTGCCAGCAGCCAAGACGCGACAGACGAAAACATTCAGTACTTC. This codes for CASSQDATDENIQYF.

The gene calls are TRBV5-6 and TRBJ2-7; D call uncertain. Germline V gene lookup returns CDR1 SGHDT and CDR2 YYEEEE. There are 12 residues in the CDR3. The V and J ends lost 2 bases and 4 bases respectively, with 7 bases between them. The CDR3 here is CASSFGEYEQYF. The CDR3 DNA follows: TGTGCCAGCAGCTTCGGAGAGTACGAGCAGTACTTC.

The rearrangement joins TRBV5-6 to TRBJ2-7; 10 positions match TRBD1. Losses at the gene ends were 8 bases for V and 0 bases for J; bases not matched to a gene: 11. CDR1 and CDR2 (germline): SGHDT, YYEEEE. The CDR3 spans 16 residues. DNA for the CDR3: TGTGCCAGTACCGGGACAGGGGAGGGGAACTCCTACGAGCAGTACTTC. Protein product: CASTGTGEGNSYEQYF.

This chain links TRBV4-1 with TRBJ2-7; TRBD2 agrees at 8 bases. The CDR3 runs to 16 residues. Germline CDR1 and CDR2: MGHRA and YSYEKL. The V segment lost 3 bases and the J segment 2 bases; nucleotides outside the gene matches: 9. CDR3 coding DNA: TGCGCCAGCAGCCACGTAGGGAGCGGGAGTCCCTACGAGCAGTACTTC. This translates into CASSHVGSGSPYEQYF.

CDR3 in amino acids: CASSSREASTGYGYTF. The CDR3 DNA sequence: TGTGCCAGCAGCTCCCGGGAGGCCTCGACTGGCTATGGCTACACCTTC. The V call is TRBV7-9, the J call TRBJ1-2; D is unclear. The ends were cut back, 4 bases at V and 4 bases at J, with 19 bases in the middle. Per the germline V gene, CDR1 is SEHNR and CDR2 is FQNEAQ (reference sequence). The CDR3 spans 16 residues.